This T cell receptor beta chain was obtained from a study of radiotherapy plus CTLA-4 blockade in lung cancer. Study-level results: Early shifts in blood T cell clones, with interferon-beta, reportedly predicted response best.

Only in-frame clones appear in the TCRdb table, and some are missing; sequencing was by immunoSEQ multiplex PCR. Of around 90,000 clones in the sample, about 80% were seen once. On this clone itself: Its antigen is unknown.

In chemo-refractory metastatic non-small-cell lung cancer, patients got ipilimumab CTLA-4 blockade together with focal radiation. The V gene's germline CDR1 is SGHRS and CDR2 YFSETQ. The CDR3 covers 17 residues. V lost 0 bases to trimming and J lost 6 bases; unmatched junction nucleotides: 12. The rearrangement uses TRBV5-1 and TRBJ1-5; 7 bases match TRBD1. The specimen comprised peripheral blood, sampled from a patient treated with radiotherapy plus ipilimumab. The receptor was isolated from a human donor with non-small cell lung cancer who had stable disease on radiotherapy plus ipilimumab. The CDR3 DNA reads as TGCGCCAGCAGCTTGGGAGGGGGCGCAGATCTTAGTCAGCCCCAGCATTTT. Encoded protein: CASSLGGGADLSQPQHF.